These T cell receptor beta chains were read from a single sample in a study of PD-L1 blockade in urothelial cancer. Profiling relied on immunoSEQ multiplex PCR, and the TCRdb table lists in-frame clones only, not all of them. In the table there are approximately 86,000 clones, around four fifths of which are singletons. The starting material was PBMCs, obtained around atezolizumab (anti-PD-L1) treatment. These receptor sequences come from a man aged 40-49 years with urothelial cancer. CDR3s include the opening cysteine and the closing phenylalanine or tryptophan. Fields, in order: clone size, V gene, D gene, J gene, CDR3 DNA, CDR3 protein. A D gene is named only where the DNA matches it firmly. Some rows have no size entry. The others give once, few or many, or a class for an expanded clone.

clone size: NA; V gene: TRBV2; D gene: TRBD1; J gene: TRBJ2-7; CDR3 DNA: TGTGCCAGTTCCGACAGGGGTGAAGAGCAGTACTTC; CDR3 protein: CASSDRGEEQYF
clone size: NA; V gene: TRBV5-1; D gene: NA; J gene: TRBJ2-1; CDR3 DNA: TGCGCCAGCACCCAATATCCTGGCGGAGCAGATGAGCAGTTCTTC; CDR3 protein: CASTQYPGGADEQFF
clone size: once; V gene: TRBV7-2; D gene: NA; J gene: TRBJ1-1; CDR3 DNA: TGTGCCAGCAGCTCGGCGGCGGGGAACACTGAAGCTTTCTTT; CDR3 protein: CASSSAAGNTEAFF
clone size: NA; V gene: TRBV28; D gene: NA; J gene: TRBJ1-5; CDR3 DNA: TGTGCCAGCAGCCCTAGACTCGTCTTTAGCAATCAGCCCCAGCATTTT; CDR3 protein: CASSPRLVFSNQPQHF
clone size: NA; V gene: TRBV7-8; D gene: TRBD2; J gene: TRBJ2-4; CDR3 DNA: TGTGCCAGCAGCTTAGCGGGCGGGGGAGGCATTCAGTACTTC; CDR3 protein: CASSLAGGGGIQYF
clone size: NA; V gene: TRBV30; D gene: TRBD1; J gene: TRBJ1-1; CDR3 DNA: TGTGCCTGGAAATACAGGGGGAGGATGAACACTGAAGCTTTCTTT; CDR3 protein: CAWKYRGRMNTEAFF
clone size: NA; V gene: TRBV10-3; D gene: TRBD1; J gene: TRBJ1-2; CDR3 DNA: TGTGCCATCATGGGACAGGGGGCGAGTGGCTACACCTTC; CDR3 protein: CAIMGQGASGYTF
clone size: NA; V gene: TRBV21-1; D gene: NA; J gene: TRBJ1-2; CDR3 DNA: TGTGCCAGCAGCAAAACAGGGGGCCCTCTCCCCACTAACTATGGCTACACCTTC; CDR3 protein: CASSKTGGPLPTNYGYTF
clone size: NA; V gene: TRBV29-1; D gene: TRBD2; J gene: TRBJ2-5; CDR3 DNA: TGCAGCGTTGACGGGTCTAGCGGGAGCAAGGAGACCCAGTACTTC; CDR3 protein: CSVDGSSGSKETQYF
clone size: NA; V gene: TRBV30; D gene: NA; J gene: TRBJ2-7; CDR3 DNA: TGTGCCTGGAGCCTTTGGGGGGGGGCATCCTACGAGCAGTACTTC; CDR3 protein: CAWSLWGGASYEQYF
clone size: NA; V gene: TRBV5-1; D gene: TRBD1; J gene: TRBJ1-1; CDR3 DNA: TGCGCCAGCAGCCGGACGACAGGGTTCGCTGAAGCTTTCTTT; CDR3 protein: CASSRTTGFAEAFF
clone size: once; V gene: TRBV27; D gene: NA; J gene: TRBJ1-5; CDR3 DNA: TGTGCCAGCAGTACCTCTAGGGGGAGCAATCAGCCCCAGCATTTT; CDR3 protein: CASSTSRGSNQPQHF
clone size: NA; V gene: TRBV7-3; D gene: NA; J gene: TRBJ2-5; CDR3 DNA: TGTGCCAGCAGGAGGACTACCACCGGACGAGAGACCCAGTACTTC; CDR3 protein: CASRRTTTGRETQYF
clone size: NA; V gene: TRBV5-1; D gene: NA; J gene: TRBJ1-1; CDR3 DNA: TGCGCCAGCAGCTTGAGTGGGGGCGCGAACACTGAAGCTTTCTTT; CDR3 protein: CASSLSGGANTEAFF
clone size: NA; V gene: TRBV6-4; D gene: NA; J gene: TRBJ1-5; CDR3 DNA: TGTGCCAGCAGTGACCGGAGAGGGGGAGGGGGCAATCAGCCCCAGCATTTT; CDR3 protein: CASSDRRGGGGNQPQHF
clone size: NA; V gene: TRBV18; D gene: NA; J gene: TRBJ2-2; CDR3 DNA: TGTGCCAGCTCACCGGACAGGAACACCGGGGAGCTGTTTTTT; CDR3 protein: CASSPDRNTGELFF
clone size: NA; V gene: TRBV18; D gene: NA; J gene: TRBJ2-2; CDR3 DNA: TGTGCTGGTGAAGGGGTCGACACCGGGGAGCTGTTTTTT; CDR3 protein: CAGEGVDTGELFF
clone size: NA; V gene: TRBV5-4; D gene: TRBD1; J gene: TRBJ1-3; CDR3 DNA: TGTGCCAGCAGGCGCGGGACAGGGCAAGGAAACACCATATATTTT; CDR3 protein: CASRRGTGQGNTIYF
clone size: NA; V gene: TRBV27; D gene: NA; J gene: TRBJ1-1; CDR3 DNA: TGTGCCAGCTGCCTCACCCCCCCAGGGGTGGGCACTGAAGCTTTCTTT; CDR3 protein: CASCLTPPGVGTEAFF
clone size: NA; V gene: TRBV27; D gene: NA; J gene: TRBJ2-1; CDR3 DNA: TGTGCCAGCAGTTTATCCAAGGAGTTTGAGCAGTTCTTC; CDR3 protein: CASSLSKEFEQFF
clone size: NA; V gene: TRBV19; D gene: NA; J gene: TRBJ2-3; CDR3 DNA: TGTGCCAGTAGTCTGTTATCGGTGGACAGTCCGACAGATACGCAGTATTTT; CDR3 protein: CASSLLSVDSPTDTQYF
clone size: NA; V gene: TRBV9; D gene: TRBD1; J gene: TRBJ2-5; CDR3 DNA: TGTGCCAGCAGCGCCCCAGGGGGATACGGGACCCAGTACTTC; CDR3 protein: CASSAPGGYGTQYF
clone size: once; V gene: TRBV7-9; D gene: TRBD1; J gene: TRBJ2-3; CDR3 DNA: TGTGCCAGCAGCCCGACAGGGGATACGCAGTATTTT; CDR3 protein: CASSPTGDTQYF
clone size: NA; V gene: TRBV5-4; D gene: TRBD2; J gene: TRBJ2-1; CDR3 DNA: TGTGCCAGCAGCCTCGGGACTAGCGCCCAGAGGGGGTCCAATGAGCAGTTCTTC; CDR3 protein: CASSLGTSAQRGSNEQFF
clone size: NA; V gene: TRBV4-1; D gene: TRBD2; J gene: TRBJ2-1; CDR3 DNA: TGCGCCAGCAGCCAGGGACTAGCGGGGGACTACAATGAGCAGTTCTTC; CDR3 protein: CASSQGLAGDYNEQFF